The entry that follows covers one T cell receptor beta chain sequence. This specimen comes from a study of post-analysis software for immune sequencing data. Prepared TCR beta cDNA libraries contained unique molecular identifiers. Via MiXCR, TCRdb re-called the PCR reads, giving one row per CDR3 protein. The data show about 540,000 distinct CDR3 sequences, around a third seen once. The sequenced sample consisted of blood. This TCR was recovered from a girl between 2 and 17 years old with multiple sclerosis.

CDR3 DNA sequence: TGCAGTGCTAGAAGTCTCTCAAGCAGGACATTGCAGTTCTTC. Protein product: CSARSLSSRTLQFF. This sequence joins TRBV20-1 and TRBJ2-1; TRBD1 is a possible D gene (5 bases). Germline V lookup: CDR1 DFQATT, CDR2 SNEGSKA (reference sequence). Trimming left V 2 bases short and J 12 bases short, with 20 bases between. The CDR3 has 14 residues.